Below, one T cell receptor beta chain is given with its context. What it binds is not known. Repertoires were generated with immunoSEQ multiplex PCR, while TCRdb's copy carries only in-frame clones and drops some. In the table there are more than 150,000 clones, about 87% of which are singletons. The sample belongs to a study of T cell responses to AZD1222 COVID-19 vaccine. Study-level background: Samples with a second dose at about 4 or about 12 weeks were pooled together.

Points from the study as a whole: Among vaccine-associated CD4 TCRs, coverage spanned spike, with dominance at 160-218 and 743-854. Donors skewed white British and female; clonal diversity was possibly underestimated.

The length of the CDR3 is 16 residues. CDR1 LGHNA and CDR2 YSLEER come from the germline V gene. Trimming pared 0 bases from V and 2 bases from J, leaving 12 bases between. The sample consisted of peripheral blood, taken on day 0 of AZD1222 vaccination. The chain combines TRBV4-3 with TRBJ2-3; no clear D. This TCR came from an adult in good health. The CDR3 DNA is TGCGCCAGCAGCCAAGATGTCCCTAGATTCACAGATACGCAGTATTTT. It encodes CASSQDVPRFTDTQYF.